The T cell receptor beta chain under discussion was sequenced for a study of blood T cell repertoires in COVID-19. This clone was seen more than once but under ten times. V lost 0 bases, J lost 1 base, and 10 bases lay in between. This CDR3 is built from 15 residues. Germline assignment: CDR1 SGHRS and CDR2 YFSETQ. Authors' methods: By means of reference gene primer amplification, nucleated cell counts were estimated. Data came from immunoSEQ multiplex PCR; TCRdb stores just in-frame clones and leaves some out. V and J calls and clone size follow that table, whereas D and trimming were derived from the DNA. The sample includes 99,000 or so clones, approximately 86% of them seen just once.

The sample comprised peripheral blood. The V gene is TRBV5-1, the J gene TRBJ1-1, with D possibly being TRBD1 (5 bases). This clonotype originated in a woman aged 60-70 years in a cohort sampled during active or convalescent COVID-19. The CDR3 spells CASSLERGGNTEAFF. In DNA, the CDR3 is TGCGCCAGCAGCTTGGAAAGGGGAGGGAACACTGAAGCTTTCTTT.